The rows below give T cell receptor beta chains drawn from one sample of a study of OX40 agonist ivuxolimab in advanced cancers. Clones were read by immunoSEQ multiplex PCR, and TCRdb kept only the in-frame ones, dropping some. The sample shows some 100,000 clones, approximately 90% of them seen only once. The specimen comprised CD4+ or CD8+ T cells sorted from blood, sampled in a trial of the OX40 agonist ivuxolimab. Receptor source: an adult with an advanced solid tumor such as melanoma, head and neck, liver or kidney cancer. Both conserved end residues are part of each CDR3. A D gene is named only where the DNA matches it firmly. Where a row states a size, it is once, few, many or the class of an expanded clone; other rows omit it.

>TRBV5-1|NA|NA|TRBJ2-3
CASSLDQGTDTQYF
TGCGCCAGCAGCTTGGACCAGGGGACAGATACGCAGTATTTT
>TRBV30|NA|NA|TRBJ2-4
CAWSRVGGSENIQYF
TGTGCCTGGAGCCGGGTGGGGGGATCGGAAAACATTCAGTACTTC
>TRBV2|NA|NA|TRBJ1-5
CASSGTPNQPQHF
TGTGCCAGCAGTGGGACCCCCAATCAGCCCCAGCATTTT
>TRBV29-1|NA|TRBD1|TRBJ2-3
CSVRQGSDTQYF
TGCAGCGTTCGACAGGGTTCAGATACGCAGTATTTT
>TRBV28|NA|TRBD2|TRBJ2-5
CASSFGGAQVKTQYF
TGTGCCAGCAGTTTCGGGGGGGCGCAAGTTAAGACCCAGTACTTC
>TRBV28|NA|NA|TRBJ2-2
CASSLTGYGSGAGELFF
TGTGCCAGCAGTTTAACGGGATACGGATCGGGTGCCGGGGAGCTGTTTTTT
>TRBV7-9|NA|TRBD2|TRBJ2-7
CASIPTSGYEQYF
TGTGCCAGCATCCCGACTAGCGGCTACGAGCAGTACTTC
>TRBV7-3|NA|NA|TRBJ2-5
CASSLKTGQPGETQYF
TGTGCCAGCAGCTTAAAGACGGGACAACCTGGGGAGACCCAGTACTTC
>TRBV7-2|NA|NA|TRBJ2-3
CASRYRQGTDTQYF
TGTGCCAGCAGATACCGACAGGGCACAGATACGCAGTATTTT
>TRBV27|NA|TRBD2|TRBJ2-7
CASRTRLAGSYEQYF
TGTGCCAGCAGGACCCGACTAGCGGGATCCTACGAGCAGTACTTC
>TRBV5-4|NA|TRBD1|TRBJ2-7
CASSSSGTGIYEQYF
TGTGCCAGCAGCTCCTCCGGGACAGGGATCTACGAGCAGTACTTC
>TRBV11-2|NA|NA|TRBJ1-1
CASSRSPGDGNTEAFF
TGTGCCAGCAGTCGTAGCCCGGGCGACGGGAACACTGAAGCTTTCTTT
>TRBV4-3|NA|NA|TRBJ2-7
CASSQVFDSTYEQYF
TGCGCCAGCAGCCAAGTGTTTGACAGCACCTACGAGCAGTACTTC
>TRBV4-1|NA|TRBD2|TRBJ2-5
CASSQASGSFVGTQYF
TGCGCCAGCAGCCAAGCTAGCGGGAGCTTCGTCGGGACCCAGTACTTC
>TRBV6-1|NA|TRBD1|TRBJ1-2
CASTLQGDRNYGYTF
TGTGCCAGCACCCTACAGGGGGACCGTAACTATGGCTACACCTTC
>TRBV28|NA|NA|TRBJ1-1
CASSLVVTEAFF
TGTGCCAGCAGTTTAGTCGTCACTGAAGCTTTCTTT
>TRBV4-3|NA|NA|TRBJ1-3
CASSPDRGAENTIYF
TGCGCCAGCAGCCCAGACCGGGGAGCGGAAAACACCATATATTTT
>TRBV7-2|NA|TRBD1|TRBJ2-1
CASSLAGTGGDNEQFF
TGTGCCAGCAGCTTAGCGGGGACAGGGGGAGACAATGAGCAGTTCTTC
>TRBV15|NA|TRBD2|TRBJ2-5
CATREGGFQETQYF
TGTGCCACCCGGGAGGGGGGATTCCAAGAGACCCAGTACTTC
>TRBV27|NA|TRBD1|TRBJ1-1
CASSPYDRGLLNTEAFF
TGTGCCAGCAGTCCCTACGACAGGGGCCTATTGAACACTGAAGCTTTCTTT
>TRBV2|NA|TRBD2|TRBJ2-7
CASRGLANRNEQYF
TGTGCCAGCAGGGGACTAGCCAACCGAAACGAGCAGTACTTC
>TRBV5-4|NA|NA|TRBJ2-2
CASSPNTGELFF
TGTGCCAGCAGCCCGAACACCGGGGAGCTGTTTTTT
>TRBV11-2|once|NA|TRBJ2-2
CASRPTVGITGELFF
TGTGCCAGCAGACCGACAGTGGGGATCACCGGGGAGCTGTTTTTT
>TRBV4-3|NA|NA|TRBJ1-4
CASSPRGEATNEKLFF
TGCGCCAGCAGCCCAAGAGGAGAGGCAACTAATGAAAAACTGTTTTTT
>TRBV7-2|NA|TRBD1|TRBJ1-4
CASSLEGTGGYEKLFF
TGTGCCAGCAGCTTAGAAGGGACAGGGGGATATGAAAAACTGTTTTTT
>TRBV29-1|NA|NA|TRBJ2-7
CSVEDRGRSYEQYF
TGCAGCGTTGAAGATCGGGGGCGCTCCTACGAGCAGTACTTC
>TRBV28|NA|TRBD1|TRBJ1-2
CASSPVPGQGTYGYTF
TGTGCCAGCAGTCCGGTCCCGGGACAGGGGACCTATGGCTACACCTTC
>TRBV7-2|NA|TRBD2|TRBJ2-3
CASSLVLAGAGPDTQYF
TGTGCCAGCAGCTTAGTACTAGCGGGAGCTGGGCCAGATACGCAGTATTTT
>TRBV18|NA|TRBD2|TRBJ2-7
CASSPTSGASYEQYF
TGTGCCAGCTCACCGACTAGCGGGGCTTCTTACGAGCAGTACTTC
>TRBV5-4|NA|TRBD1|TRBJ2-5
CASSADRAPRETQYF
TGTGCCAGCAGCGCGGACAGGGCCCCCCGAGAGACCCAGTACTTC
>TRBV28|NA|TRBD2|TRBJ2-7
CASSFTLAGLSYEQYF
TGTGCCAGCAGTTTCACGTTAGCGGGTCTCTCCTACGAGCAGTACTTC
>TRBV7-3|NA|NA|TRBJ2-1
CASSPVTSSYNEQFF
TGTGCCAGCAGCCCCGTTACGAGCTCCTACAATGAGCAGTTCTTC
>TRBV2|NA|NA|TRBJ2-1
CASSEAFTSPLTTQFF
TGTGCCAGCAGTGAAGCGTTCACTAGCCCCCTTACGACGCAGTTCTTC
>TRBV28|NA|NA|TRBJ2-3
CASSSYTDTQYF
TGTGCCAGCAGTTCCTACACAGATACGCAGTATTTT
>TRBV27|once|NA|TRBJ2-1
CASSAGGSHNEQFF
TGTGCCAGTTCAGCTGGAGGTTCCCACAATGAGCAGTTCTTC
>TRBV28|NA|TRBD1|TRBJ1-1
CASSRGRTGRPEAFF
TGTGCCAGCAGCAGGGGGCGGACAGGGCGTCCTGAAGCTTTCTTT
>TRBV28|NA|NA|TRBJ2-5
CASSKSLPETQYF
TGTGCCAGCAGTAAATCCCTCCCAGAGACCCAGTACTTC
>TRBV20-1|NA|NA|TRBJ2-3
CSARWTDTQYF
TGCAGTGCTAGATGGACAGATACGCAGTATTTT
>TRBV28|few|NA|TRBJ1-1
CASTGLNTEAFF
TGTGCCAGCACAGGGTTGAACACTGAAGCTTTCTTT
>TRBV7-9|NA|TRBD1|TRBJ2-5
CASSRNLGQQETQYF
TGTGCCAGCAGCCGCAACCTGGGACAGCAAGAGACCCAGTACTTC
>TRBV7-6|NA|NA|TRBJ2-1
CASSLGAGTYLYNEQFF
TGTGCCAGCAGCTTAGGGGCCGGGACTTACCTTTACAATGAGCAGTTCTTC
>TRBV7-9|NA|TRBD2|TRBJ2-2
CASSFTLAGAPSNTGELFF
TGTGCCAGCAGTTTCACTCTAGCGGGAGCTCCCTCGAACACCGGGGAGCTGTTTTTT
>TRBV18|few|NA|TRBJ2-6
CASSPSASGANVLTF
TGTGCCAGCTCACCCTCTGCCTCTGGGGCCAACGTCCTGACTTTC
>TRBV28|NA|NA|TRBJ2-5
CASTPRASPLQETQYF
TGTGCCAGCACCCCTCGGGCGTCGCCCCTCCAAGAGACCCAGTACTTC